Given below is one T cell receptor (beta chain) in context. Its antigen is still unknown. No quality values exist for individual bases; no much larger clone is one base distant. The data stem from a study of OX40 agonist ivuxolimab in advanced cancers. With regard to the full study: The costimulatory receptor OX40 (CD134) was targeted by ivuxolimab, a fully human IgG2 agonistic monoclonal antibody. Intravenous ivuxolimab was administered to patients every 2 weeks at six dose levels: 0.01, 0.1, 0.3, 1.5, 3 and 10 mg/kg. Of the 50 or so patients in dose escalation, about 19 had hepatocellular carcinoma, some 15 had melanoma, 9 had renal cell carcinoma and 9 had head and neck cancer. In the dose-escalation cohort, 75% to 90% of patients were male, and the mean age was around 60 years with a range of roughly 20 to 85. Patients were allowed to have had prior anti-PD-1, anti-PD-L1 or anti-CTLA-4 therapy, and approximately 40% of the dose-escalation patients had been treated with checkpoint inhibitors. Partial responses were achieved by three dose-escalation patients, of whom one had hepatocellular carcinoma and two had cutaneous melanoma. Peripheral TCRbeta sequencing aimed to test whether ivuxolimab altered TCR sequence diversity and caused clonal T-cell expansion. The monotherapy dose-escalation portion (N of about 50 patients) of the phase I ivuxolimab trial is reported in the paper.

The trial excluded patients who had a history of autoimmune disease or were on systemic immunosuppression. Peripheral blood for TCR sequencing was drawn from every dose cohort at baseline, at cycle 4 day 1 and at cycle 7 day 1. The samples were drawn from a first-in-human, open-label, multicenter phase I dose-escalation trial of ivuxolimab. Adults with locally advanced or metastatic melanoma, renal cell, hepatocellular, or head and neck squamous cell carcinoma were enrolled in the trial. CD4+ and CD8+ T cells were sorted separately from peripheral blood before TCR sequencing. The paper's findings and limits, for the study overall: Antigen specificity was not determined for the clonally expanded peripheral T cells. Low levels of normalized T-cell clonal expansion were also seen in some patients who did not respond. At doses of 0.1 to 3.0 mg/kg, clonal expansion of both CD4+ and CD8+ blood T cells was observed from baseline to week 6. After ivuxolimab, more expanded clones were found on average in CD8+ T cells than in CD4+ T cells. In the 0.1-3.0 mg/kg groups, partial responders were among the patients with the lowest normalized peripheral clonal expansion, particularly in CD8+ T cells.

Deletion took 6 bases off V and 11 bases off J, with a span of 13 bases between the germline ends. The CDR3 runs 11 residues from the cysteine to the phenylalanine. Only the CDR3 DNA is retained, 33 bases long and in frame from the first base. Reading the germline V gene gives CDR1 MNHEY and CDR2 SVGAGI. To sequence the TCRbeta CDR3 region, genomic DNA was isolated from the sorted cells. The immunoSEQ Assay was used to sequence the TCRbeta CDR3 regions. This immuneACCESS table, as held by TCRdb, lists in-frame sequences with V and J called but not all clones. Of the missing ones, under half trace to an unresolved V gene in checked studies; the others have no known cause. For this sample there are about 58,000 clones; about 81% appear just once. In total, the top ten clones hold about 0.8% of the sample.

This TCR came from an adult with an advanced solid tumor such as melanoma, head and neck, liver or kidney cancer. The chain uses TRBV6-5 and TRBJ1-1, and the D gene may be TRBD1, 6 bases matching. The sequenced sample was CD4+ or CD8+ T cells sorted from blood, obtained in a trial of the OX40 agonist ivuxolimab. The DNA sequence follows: TGTGCCAGCAGCACCGGGGGGGCGGCTTTCTTT. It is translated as CASSTGGAAFF.